This TCR beta chain comes out of a study of cytomegalovirus exposure and HLA in healthy donors (dated by TCRdb to 2015 to 2018). Some background on the complete study: According to a later analysis, one platform produced both the roughly 110 validation repertoires and the 730 or so repertoires of the first cohort. To predict cytomegalovirus infection status, the study combined high-throughput TCR immunosequencing, statistical association of individual TCRs with disease status, and machine learning. A separate validation cohort of more than 100 different subjects was used in addition to the 666-subject first cohort. The study was designed to test whether signatures of past pathogen exposure could be identified by cataloging public T cell receptors. What the research found in general, with its limitations: In the study, some 160 TCR beta chains were listed as associated with cytomegalovirus. Subsequent analysis determined that TCRs grouped into clusters in the first cohort also showed a tendency toward co-occurrence across the approximately 120 validation repertoires, and about 94% of cluster scores exceeded 0. A few of the identified cytomegalovirus-associated TCR beta chains were confirmed in vitro to be specific for cytomegalovirus antigens. The validation cohort had no HLA typing available for a later analysis, so co-occurrence within that cohort was assessed over all 130 or so repertoires. The classifier was reported to diagnose cytomegalovirus status with high specificity and sensitivity in both the original cohort and the validation cohort. According to the authors, the approach could potentially be generalized to other disease states and immunological phenotypes. Most TCR sequences were observed very rarely across donors, whereas some public TCRs were present in many individuals.

Sequences MNHNS (CDR1) and SASEGT (CDR2) are obtained from the germline V gene. The CDR3 spans 19 residues, from the cysteine through the phenylalanine. Of all the DNA, just the CDR3 is kept, 57 bases in frame from base 1. The germline V end is reduced by 3 bases and the J end by 2 bases; junction bases left unmatched: 12. The donors belonged to the validation cohort of roughly 120 subjects, which was separate from the roughly 680-subject first cohort. For this clone: Its antigen specificity is not known. Qualities for individual bases were not recorded, and no much larger clone is one base off.

Libraries were built with the immunoSEQ multiplex PCR assay. As for how the authors treated the data: A statistical classification framework was built for diagnosing cytomegalovirus status from the catalog of TCR beta chain sequences. TCRdb holds this immuneACCESS table with in-frame rearrangements only. Some clones are missing; in checked studies, unresolved V genes explain under half, and the rest has no known cause. V, J and clone size derive from that table, while D and trimming were established from the DNA sequence. Within this sample are 140,000 to 150,000 clones, with roughly 86% of them counted one time only. The ten largest clones add up to 3.5% to 5.5% of the sample.

The clonotype originates from a man aged 18 to 29 in good health and CMV-seropositive. This chain is built from TRBV6-1 and TRBJ2-6; 8 of the junction bases match TRBD1. The specimen sequenced was PBMCs. DNA sequence: TGTGCCAGCAGTGACCTGGGGCAGGGGGCCATCGCTGGGGCCAACGTCCTGACTTTC. It translates to CASSDLGQGAIAGANVLTF.